This T cell receptor beta chain was observed in a study of blood T cell repertoires in COVID-19. About the study: From the United States, Italy and Spain came samples of acute and convalescent COVID-19. Sample material is recorded as cDNA or gDNA derived from T cells, B-cell-depleted T cells, or PBMCs.

Deletions cut 1 base from V and 0 bases from J, with 10 bases between. CDR1 MGHDK and CDR2 SYGVNS come from the germline V gene. The CDR3 is 16 amino acids. As originally analysed: Reference gene primer amplification gave estimated nucleated cell counts. Produced via immunoSEQ multiplex PCR; TCRdb's table is partial and in-frame only. That table gives V, J and clone size, and the DNA gave D and trimming. The sample includes more than 90,000 clones, roughly 80% seen only once; the top ten take around 5.9%. The receptor's source is a man between 70 and 80 years old with acute or convalescent COVID-19. The source material was peripheral blood. The rearrangement links TRBV25-1 to TRBJ2-1; the D is unclear. In DNA form, the CDR3 reads TGTGCCAGCAGTGAATTGGGCCACAGCTCCTACAATGAGCAGTTCTTC. Its protein is CASSELGHSSYNEQFF.